The sequence of this TCR beta chain was determined in a study of blood T cell repertoires in COVID-19. Germline trimming cut 1 base from V and 2 bases from J; bases unmatched to any gene: 2. The CDR3 is 15 amino acids. Germline assignment: CDR1 GTSNPN and CDR2 SVGIG (reference sequence). Sequencing used immunoSEQ multiplex PCR; TCRdb keeps in-frame clones, though not all of them. This sample has around 250,000 clones, with about four fifths found just once. The chain recombines TRBV30 with TRBJ1-4; 9 bases map to TRBD1. This sequence was found in a woman in her late teens or twenties with acute or convalescent COVID-19. The sample taken for sequencing was peripheral blood. The CDR3, as DNA: TGTGCCTGGAGTGACAGGGGGCGGACTAATGAAAAACTGTTTTTT. This sequence encodes CAWSDRGRTNEKLFF.